The entry below describes one T cell receptor beta chain. The target antigen is unknown. This specimen belongs to a study of cytomegalovirus exposure and HLA in healthy donors. Study findings and constraints: The authors assumed roughly uniform sequencing depth across donors for presence/absence analyses. Within an earlier analysis, most TCR beta V segments proved productive either about 90% or about 30% of the time. A later analysis showed that HLA-associated TCR beta chains had undergone more clonal expansion than equally common others.

Use of 60 Vbeta and 13 Jbeta primers characterized the PCR. The protocol was immunoSEQ multiplex PCR, while the TCRdb copy is restricted to in-frame clones and leaves out a portion. The listing contains more than 200,000 clones. It was healthy bone marrow donors who served as donors. J gave up 5 bases and V 4 bases, and 17 bases lay outside the gene matches. Germline lookup yields CDR1 SNHLY and CDR2 FYNNEI. The CDR3 consists of 20 residues. The sample was PBMCs. The chain uses TRBV2 and TRBJ2-5, with TRBD2 matching over 15 bases. This TCR was recovered from a woman in her 30s in good health and CMV-seropositive. The CDR3: CASSAPPGLAGGTDEETQYF. The DNA of the CDR3 is TGTGCCAGCAGTGCCCCACCGGGACTAGCGGGGGGCACGGACGAGGAGACCCAGTACTTC.